Sequencing of this T cell receptor (beta chain) was carried out in a study of OX40 agonist ivuxolimab in advanced cancers. The germline gives CDR1 GTSNPN, CDR2 SVGIG (reference sequence). After removal of 2 bases from V and 7 bases from J, the junction contained 10 bases not matched to a gene. This CDR3 is 14 amino acids long. Assay used: immunoSEQ multiplex PCR; TCRdb lists only in-frame clones, some missing. The sample lists about 110,000 clones, around 93% seen once, with roughly 1.2% in the top ten. The chain joins TRBV30 to TRBJ1-2; 7 bases agree with TRBD1. This receptor was identified in an adult with an advanced solid tumor such as melanoma, head and neck, liver or kidney cancer. The sample here was CD4+ or CD8+ T cells sorted from blood, taken in a trial of the OX40 agonist ivuxolimab. Here the CDR3 reads CAWSRRQGTSGYTF. CDR3 nucleotides: TGTGCCTGGAGTCGACGACAGGGAACGAGTGGCTACACCTTC.